This TCR beta chain came from a study of blood T cell repertoires in COVID-19. For the study at large: Sources were T cells, B-cell-depleted T cells, or PBMCs; the material itself was cDNA or gDNA.

The CDR3 spans 17 residues. Germline trimming cut 5 bases from V and 3 bases from J; bases unmatched to any gene: 8. The V gene's germline CDR1 is LGHDT and CDR2 YNNKEL (reference sequence). Participants came from about two dozen US areas, aged roughly 18 to 89 years. Grouping used clinical history reported by participants in a survey and questionnaire. Among Cohort 3 donors, those recovered had two negative PCRs, clearance, or symptom resolution. TCRdb keeps only in-frame clones here, not all; method: immunoSEQ multiplex PCR. This table has a few hundred thousand clones, 85% to 90% appearing once. The rearrangement joins TRBV3-1 (or the pseudogene TRBV3-2) to TRBJ2-1; 12 bases align to TRBD2. This sequence was found in a man aged 30 to 45 who had recovered from COVID-19. The sequenced material came from PBMCs or T cells enriched from blood (not recorded which). The CDR3 DNA follows: TGTGCCAGCAGCACCCTACTAGCGGGAGGACTCTACAATGAGCAGTTCTTC. It is translated as CASSTLLAGGLYNEQFF.